Presented here are 17 T cell receptor beta chains from one specimen sequenced in a study of cytomegalovirus exposure and HLA in healthy donors (dated by TCRdb to the late 2010s). Libraries came from the immunoSEQ multiplex PCR assay. A mixture of 60 forward primers for TCR Vbeta segments and 13 reverse primers for TCR Jbeta segments was used in the multiplex PCR. TCRdb obtained this table from immuneACCESS and retained in-frame rearrangements with V and J assigned. These tables miss some clones; where compared with another copy, unresolved V genes account for less than half of the shortfall, and the remainder is unexplained. In this sample the table shows 100,000 to 150,000 clones, approximately 79% of which occur a single time. Around 4% of the sample is in the top ten clones. Sequencing used PBMCs. The receptors were gathered from a man younger than 40 in good health and CMV-seronegative.

This chain connects TRBV2 to TRBJ2-1, with 7 bases matching TRBD1. The junction had 9 bases not matched to a gene; V was cut back by 3 bases and J by 4 bases. Germline V gene sequence: CDR1 SNHLY, CDR2 FYNNEI. The CDR3 totals 16 residues. Here the CDR3 DNA reads TGTGCCAGCAGTGAGATCCCCGGACAGGTATACAATGAGCAGTTCTTC. Translating it yields CASSEIPGQVYNEQFF.

This rearrangement joins TRBV4-2 to TRBJ1-2, with 7 bases lining up with TRBD1. The CDR3 loop spans 15 amino acids. The junction had 8 bases not matched to a gene; V was cut back by 1 base and J by 6 bases. Germline V gene sequence: CDR1 LGHNA, CDR2 YNFKEQ. Here the CDR3 reads CASSQVPGTEDGYTF. The CDR3, as DNA: TGTGCCAGCAGCCAAGTTCCCGGGACAGAAGATGGCTACACCTTC.

The chain has TRBV9 and TRBJ1-4; D not certain. The CDR3 spans 15 residues. Trimming removed 0 bases at V and 4 bases at J, with 10 bases between. Germline CDR1 and CDR2: SGDLS and YYNGEE. The CDR3: CASSVAQTYNEKLFF. The CDR3 nucleotides are TGTGCCAGCAGCGTAGCCCAGACTTATAATGAAAAACTGTTTTTT.

The chain carries TRBV6-4 and TRBJ2-7, with D perhaps matching TRBD2 (6 bases). The CDR3 length is 14 residues. Germline CDR1 and CDR2: MRHNA and SNTAGT. V lost 0 bases to trimming and J lost 5 bases, with 11 bases between them. The CDR3 DNA sequence: TGTGCCAGCAGTGACTCGCGGGGATCTCACGAGCAGTACTTC. Translated, it gives CASSDSRGSHEQYF.

V and J are TRBV2 and TRBJ2-5; 8 bases are shared with TRBD1. After removal of 3 bases from V and 4 bases from J, the junction contained 7 bases not matched to a gene. The CDR3 length is 15 residues. Per germline, CDR1 SNHLY and CDR2 FYNNEI. CDR3 sequence: CASSEPRTGRETQYF. CDR3 coding DNA: TGTGCCAGCAGTGAGCCTAGGACAGGGAGAGAGACCCAGTACTTC. Full variable domain (rest looked up from reference TRBV2 and TRBJ2-5): EPEVTQTPSHQVTQMGQEVILRCVPISNHLYFYWYRQILGQKVEFLVSFYNNEISEKSEIFDDQFSVERPDGSNFTLKIRSTKLEDSAMYFCASSEPRTGRETQYFGPGTRLLVL.

This clone was seen more than once but under ten times. The chain employs TRBV5-6 and TRBJ1-3, with D possibly matching TRBD1 (5 bases). This CDR3 spans 15 amino acids. Germline lookup yields CDR1 SGHDT and CDR2 YYEEEE. V gave up 0 bases and J gave up 2 bases, with 9 bases separating them. The chain's CDR3 is CASSLDVGPGNTIYF. DNA for the CDR3: TGTGCCAGCAGCTTGGACGTGGGGCCTGGAAACACCATATATTTT.

The V and J genes are TRBV10-3 and TRBJ2-7, with D perhaps TRBD1 (6 bases). CDR1 and CDR2 from the germline V gene are ENHRY and SYGVKD. V was clipped by 10 bases and J by 5 bases, with 18 bases between them. This CDR3 comprises 13 residues. This CDR3 reads CATRQDPADEQYF. As DNA, the CDR3 is TGTGCCACCAGACAGGATCCGGCGGACGAGCAGTACTTC.

This clone turned up a few times. The rearrangement uses TRBV10-1 and TRBJ1-1; 7 bases agree with TRBD1. The germline gives CDR1 WNHNN, CDR2 SYGVQD (reference sequence). The V gene end was trimmed by 0 bases and the J gene end by 10 bases; junction bases not matched to a gene: 5. The length of the CDR3 is 13 residues. CDR3 residues: CASSESTGWGAFF. The CDR3 DNA is TGCGCCAGCAGTGAGTCGACAGGGTGGGGAGCTTTCTTT.

The chain joins TRBV2 to TRBJ2-5; 13 positions agree with TRBD2. The DNA end lines up better with TRBJ2-7; the J call may be wrong. Germline values: CDR1 SNHLY, CDR2 FYNNEI. There are 15 residues in the CDR3. The CDR3 nucleotides read TGTGCCAGCAGTATACTAGCGGGGGGGCCCTACGAGCAGTACTTC. This sequence encodes CASSILAGGPYEQYF.

This clone was counted once. The J gene is TRBJ2-7, the V gene TRBV25-1, with D perhaps TRBD1 (6 bases). CDR3 length: 13 amino acids. Germline V CDR1 and CDR2: MGHDK, SYGVNS. Trimming pared 8 bases from V and 5 bases from J, leaving 16 bases between. The CDR3 loop reads CASRNRVGDEQYF. DNA of the CDR3: TGTGCCAGCCGGAACAGGGTCGGCGACGAGCAGTACTTC.

The genes are TRBV2 and TRBJ1-4; weak D call: TRBD1 (5 bases). Germline V gene sequence: CDR1 SNHLY, CDR2 FYNNEI. The CDR3 length is 13 residues. The V gene lost 6 bases and the J gene lost 7 bases, with 12 bases spanning the gap. As DNA, the CDR3 is TGTGCCAGCAGGGGCAGGGAAGGTGAAAAACTGTTTTTT. Protein product: CASRGREGEKLFF.

V usage is TRBV10-3 and J usage is TRBJ2-5; 7 positions match TRBD1. The trim removed 0 bases at V and 1 base at J, leaving 2 bases unmatched. Germline CDR1 ENHRY, CDR2 SYGVKD. The CDR3 is made up of 15 amino acids. CDR3 DNA: TGTGCCATCAGTGAGTCAGGACAGGCCCAAGAGACCCAGTACTTC. Its protein product is CAISESGQAQETQYF.

The chain uses TRBV7-9 and TRBJ1-5; TRBD1 might be the D (6 bases). The CDR3 extends over 15 amino acids. CDR1 SEHNR and CDR2 FQNEAQ come from the germline V gene (reference sequence). Trimming cost V 7 bases and J 5 bases, with 18 bases left between them. This CDR3 is CASTRNTGIDQPQHF. The CDR3 DNA follows: TGTGCCAGCACCCGAAATACAGGGATTGATCAGCCCCAGCATTTT. Complete variable domain (other parts from reference TRBV7-9 and TRBJ1-5): DTGVSQNPRHKITKRGQNVTFRCDPISEHNRLYWYRQTLGQGPEFLTYFQNEAQLEKSRLLSDRFSAERPKGSFSTLEIQRTEQGDSAMYLCASTRNTGIDQPQHFGDGTRLSIL.

The chain couples TRBV6-1 to TRBJ1-1; 7 bases agree with TRBD1. Germline V gene sequence: CDR1 MNHNS, CDR2 SASEGT. The ends lost 6 bases at V and 14 bases at J; junction bases unmatched: 15. The CDR3 extends over 13 amino acids. The CDR3: CASRTGTAPGCFF. The DNA of the CDR3 is TGTGCCAGCAGGACCGGGACAGCGCCGGGATGCTTCTTT.

The chain has TRBV11-2 and TRBJ2-1; D is possibly TRBD1 (6 bases). Trimming shortened V by 1 base and J by 9 bases, and 10 bases separated the two germline ends. Germline V CDR1 and CDR2: SGHAT, FQNNGV. The CDR3 is 13 amino acids. The DNA for the CDR3 is TGTGCCAGCAGCTTAGGGTGGACAGTTGAGCAGTTCTTC. Translated: CASSLGWTVEQFF.

V is TRBV13 and J is TRBJ2-7; 8 bases agree with TRBD1. Germline loops: CDR1 PRHDT, CDR2 FYEKMQ (reference sequence). Losses at the gene ends were 1 base for V and 7 bases for J; bases not matched to a gene: 12. The CDR3 consists of 16 residues. The CDR3 DNA is TGTGCCAGCAGCTTAGCCCCTGGCAGGGGGCTATGGGAGCAGTACTTC. This encodes CASSLAPGRGLWEQYF.

The CDR3 loop reads CASSQDRTLRLDGYTF. The CDR3 DNA follows: TGCGCCAGCAGCCAAGATCGCACCCTGCGGCTGGATGGCTACACCTTC. The genes are TRBV4-3 and TRBJ1-2; D not resolved. The germline V gene encodes CDR1 LGHNA and CDR2 YSLEER. The CDR3 extends over 16 amino acids. Between the trimmed V and J ends, which lost 0 bases and 6 bases, there was a span of 17 bases.